This T cell receptor (beta chain) was captured in a study of blood T cells in healthy people across ages. This clonotype was found many times. The CDR3 extends over 14 amino acids. From germline, CDR1 is SGHVS and CDR2 FQNEAQ. Trimming pared 1 base from V and 8 bases from J, leaving 12 bases between. Together with a sample-barcoded 5' primer, a J-beta primer mix was included in a second PCR lasting about 6 to 11 cycles. TCRdb reprocessed the 5' RACE reads with MiXCR, giving one entry per CDR3 protein. This sample carries 650,000 to 700,000 distinct CDR3 sequences, less than 40% of them seen once, and the ten largest clones take approximately 15%.

The V gene is TRBV7-8, the J gene TRBJ2-1; D is unresolved. The receptor comes from a woman older than 75 in good health. Specimen: blood. The CDR3 loop reads CASSLGNPVDEQFF. CDR3 bases: TGTGCCAGCAGCTTAGGAAATCCCGTGGATGAGCAGTTCTTC.